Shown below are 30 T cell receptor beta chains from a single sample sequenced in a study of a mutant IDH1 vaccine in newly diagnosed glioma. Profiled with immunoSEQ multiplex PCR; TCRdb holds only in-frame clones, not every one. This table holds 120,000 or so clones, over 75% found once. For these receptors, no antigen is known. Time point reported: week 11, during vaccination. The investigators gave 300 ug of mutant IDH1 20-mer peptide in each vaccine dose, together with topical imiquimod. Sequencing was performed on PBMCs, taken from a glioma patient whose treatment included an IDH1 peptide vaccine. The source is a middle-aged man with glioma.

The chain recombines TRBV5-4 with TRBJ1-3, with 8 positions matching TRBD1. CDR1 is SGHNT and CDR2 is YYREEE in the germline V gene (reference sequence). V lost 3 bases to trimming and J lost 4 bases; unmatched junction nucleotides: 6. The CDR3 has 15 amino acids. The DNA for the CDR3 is TGTGCCAGCAGCTACAGGGGGACGGGCGGAAACACCATATATTTT. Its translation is CASSYRGTGGNTIYF.

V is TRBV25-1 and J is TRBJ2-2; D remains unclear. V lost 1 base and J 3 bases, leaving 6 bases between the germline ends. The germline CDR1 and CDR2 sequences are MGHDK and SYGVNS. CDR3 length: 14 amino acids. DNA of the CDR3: TGTGCCAGCAGTGAATCCGCCGACACCGGGGAGCTGTTTTTT. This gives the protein CASSESADTGELFF.

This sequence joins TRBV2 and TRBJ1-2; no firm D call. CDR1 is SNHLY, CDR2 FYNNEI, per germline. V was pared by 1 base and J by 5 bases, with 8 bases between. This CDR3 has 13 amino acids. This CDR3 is CASSEVVGYGYTF. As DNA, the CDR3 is TGTGCCAGCAGTGAAGTGGTGGGGTATGGCTACACCTTC.

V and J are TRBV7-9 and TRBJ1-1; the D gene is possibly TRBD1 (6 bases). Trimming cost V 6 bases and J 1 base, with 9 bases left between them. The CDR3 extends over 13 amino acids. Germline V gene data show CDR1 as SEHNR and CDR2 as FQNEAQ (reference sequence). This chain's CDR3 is CASRRTENTEAFF. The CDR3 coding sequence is TGTGCCAGCAGGCGGACAGAGAACACTGAAGCTTTCTTT. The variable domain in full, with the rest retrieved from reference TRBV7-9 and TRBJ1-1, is DTGVSQNPRHKITKRGQNVTFRCDPISEHNRLYWYRQTLGQGPEFLTYFQNEAQLEKSRLLSDRFSAERPKGSFSTLEIQRTEQGDSAMYLCASRRTENTEAFFGQGTRLTVV.

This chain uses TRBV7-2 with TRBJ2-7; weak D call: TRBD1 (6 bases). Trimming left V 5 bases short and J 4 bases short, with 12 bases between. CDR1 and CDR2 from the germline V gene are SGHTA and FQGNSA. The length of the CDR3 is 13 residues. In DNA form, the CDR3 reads TGTGCCAGCAGCCCCGGGACACCGTACGAGCAGTACTTC. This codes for CASSPGTPYEQYF. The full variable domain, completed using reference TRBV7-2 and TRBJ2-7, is GAGVSQSPSNKVTEKGKDVELRCDPISGHTALYWYRQSLGQGLEFLIYFQGNSAPDKSGLPSDRFSAERTGGSVSTLTIQRTQQEDSAVYLCASSPGTPYEQYFGPGTRLTVT.

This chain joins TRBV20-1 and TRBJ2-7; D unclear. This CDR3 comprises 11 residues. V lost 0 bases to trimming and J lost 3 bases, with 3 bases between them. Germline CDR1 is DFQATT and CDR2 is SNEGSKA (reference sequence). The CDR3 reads CSARDSYEQYF. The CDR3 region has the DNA TGCAGTGCTAGAGATAGCTACGAGCAGTACTTC.

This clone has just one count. The CDR3: CASSPGGQSKNIQYF. The CDR3 DNA follows: TGTGCCAGCAGCCCGGGGGGGCAATCCAAAAACATTCAGTACTTC. The chain is built from TRBV11-3 and TRBJ2-4, with 8 bases matching TRBD2. This CDR3 contains 15 residues. The germline CDR1 and CDR2 sequences are SGHNT and YENEEA. Trimming cost V 5 bases and J 2 bases; bases outside gene matches: 5.

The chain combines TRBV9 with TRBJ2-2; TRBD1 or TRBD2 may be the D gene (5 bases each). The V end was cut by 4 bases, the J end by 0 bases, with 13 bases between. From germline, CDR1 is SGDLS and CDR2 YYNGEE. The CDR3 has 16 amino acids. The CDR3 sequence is CASSPWGGSNTGELFF. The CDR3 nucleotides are TGTGCCAGCAGCCCCTGGGGCGGGTCGAACACCGGGGAGCTGTTTTTT.

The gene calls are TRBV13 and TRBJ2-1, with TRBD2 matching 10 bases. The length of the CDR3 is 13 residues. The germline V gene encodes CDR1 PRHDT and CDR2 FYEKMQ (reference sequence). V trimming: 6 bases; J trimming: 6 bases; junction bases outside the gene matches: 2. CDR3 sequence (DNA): TGTGCCAGCAGTACTAGCGGGGCCAATGAGCAGTTCTTC. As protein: CASSTSGANEQFF.

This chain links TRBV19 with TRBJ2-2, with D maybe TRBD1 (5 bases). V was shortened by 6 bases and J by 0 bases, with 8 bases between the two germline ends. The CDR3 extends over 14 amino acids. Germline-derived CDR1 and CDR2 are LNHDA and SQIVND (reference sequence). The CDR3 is CASRGVANTGELFF. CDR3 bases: TGTGCCAGTAGAGGGGTTGCGAACACCGGGGAGCTGTTTTTT.

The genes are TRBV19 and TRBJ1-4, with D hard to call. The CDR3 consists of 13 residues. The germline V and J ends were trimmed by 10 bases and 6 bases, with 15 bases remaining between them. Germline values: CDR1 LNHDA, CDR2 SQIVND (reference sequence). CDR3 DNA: TGTGCCACCTCGGTAGAATACGATGAAAAACTGTTTTTT. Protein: CATSVEYDEKLFF.

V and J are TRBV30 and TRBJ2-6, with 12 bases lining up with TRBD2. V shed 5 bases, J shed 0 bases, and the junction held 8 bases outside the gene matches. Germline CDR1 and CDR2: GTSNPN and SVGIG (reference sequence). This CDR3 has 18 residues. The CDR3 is CAWLPRLAGVSGANVLTF. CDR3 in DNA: TGTGCCTGGCTTCCCAGACTAGCGGGAGTCTCTGGGGCCAACGTCCTGACTTTC.

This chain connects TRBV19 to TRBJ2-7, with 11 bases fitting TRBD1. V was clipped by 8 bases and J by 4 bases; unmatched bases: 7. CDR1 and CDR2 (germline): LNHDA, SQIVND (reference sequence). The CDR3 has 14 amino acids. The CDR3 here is CASRGQGETYEQYF. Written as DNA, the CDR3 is TGTGCCAGTCGGGGACAGGGGGAAACTTACGAGCAGTACTTC.

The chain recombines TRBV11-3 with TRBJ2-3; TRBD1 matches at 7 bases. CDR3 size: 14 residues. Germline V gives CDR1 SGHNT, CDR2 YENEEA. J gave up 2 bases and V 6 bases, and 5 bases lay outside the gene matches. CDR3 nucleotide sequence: TGTGCCAGCAGTTGGGACAGAAACACAGATACGCAGTATTTT. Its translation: CASSWDRNTDTQYF.

The CDR3: CASSYNFYEQYF. In DNA, the CDR3 is TGTGCCAGCAGCTATAACTTCTACGAGCAGTACTTC. This rearrangement joins TRBV7-2 to TRBJ2-7; D unclear. From germline, CDR1 is SGHTA and CDR2 FQGNSA. V was pared by 4 bases and J by 3 bases, with 7 bases between. The CDR3 is made up of 12 amino acids.

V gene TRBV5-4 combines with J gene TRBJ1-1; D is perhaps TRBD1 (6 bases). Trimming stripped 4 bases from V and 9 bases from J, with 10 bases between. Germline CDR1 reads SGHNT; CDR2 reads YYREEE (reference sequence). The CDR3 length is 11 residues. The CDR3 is CASSAGTQAFF. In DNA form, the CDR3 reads TGTGCCAGCAGCGCCGGGACACAAGCTTTCTTT.

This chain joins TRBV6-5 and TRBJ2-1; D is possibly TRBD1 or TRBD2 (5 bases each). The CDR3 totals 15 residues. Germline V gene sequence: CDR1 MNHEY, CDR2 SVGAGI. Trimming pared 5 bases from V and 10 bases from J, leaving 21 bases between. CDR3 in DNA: TGTGCCAGCAGTCCCTCCCTGGGGGAAGGGGCAGAGCAGTTCTTC. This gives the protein CASSPSLGEGAEQFF.

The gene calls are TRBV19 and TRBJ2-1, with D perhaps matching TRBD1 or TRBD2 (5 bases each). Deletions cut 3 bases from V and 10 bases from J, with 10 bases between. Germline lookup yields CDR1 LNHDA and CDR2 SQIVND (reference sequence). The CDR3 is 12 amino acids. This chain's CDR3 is CASSMGTREQFF. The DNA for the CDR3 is TGTGCCAGTAGTATGGGGACCCGGGAGCAGTTCTTC.

CDR3 protein: CASSQTGSSYEQYF. The CDR3 DNA reads as TGCGCCAGCAGCCAGACGGGTAGCTCCTACGAGCAGTACTTC. The chain combines TRBV5-1 with TRBJ2-7; D remains unclear. V dropped 4 bases and J dropped 0 bases, with 11 bases sitting between them. This CDR3 has 14 residues. CDR1 is SGHRS and CDR2 is YFSETQ in the germline V gene.

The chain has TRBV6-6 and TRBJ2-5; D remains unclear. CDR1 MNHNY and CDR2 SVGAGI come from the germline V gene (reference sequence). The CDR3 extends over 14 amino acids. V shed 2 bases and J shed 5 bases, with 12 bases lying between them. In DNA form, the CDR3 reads TGTGCCAGCAGTTACCCCGCAATTTTTGAGACCCAGTACTTC. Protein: CASSYPAIFETQYF.

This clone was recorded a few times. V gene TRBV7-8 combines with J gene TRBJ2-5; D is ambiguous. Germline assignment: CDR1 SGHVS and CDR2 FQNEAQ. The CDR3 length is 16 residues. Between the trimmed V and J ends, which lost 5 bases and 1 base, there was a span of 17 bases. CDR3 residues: CASSPAFPGIQETQYF. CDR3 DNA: TGTGCCAGCAGCCCCGCTTTTCCGGGCATCCAAGAGACCCAGTACTTC.

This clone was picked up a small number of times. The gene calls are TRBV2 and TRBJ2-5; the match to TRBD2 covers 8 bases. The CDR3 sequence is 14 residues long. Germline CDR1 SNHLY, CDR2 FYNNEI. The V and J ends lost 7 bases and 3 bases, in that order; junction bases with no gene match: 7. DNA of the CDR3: TGTGCCAGCATTAGCGGGGACATAAAAGAGACCCAGTACTTC. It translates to CASISGDIKETQYF.

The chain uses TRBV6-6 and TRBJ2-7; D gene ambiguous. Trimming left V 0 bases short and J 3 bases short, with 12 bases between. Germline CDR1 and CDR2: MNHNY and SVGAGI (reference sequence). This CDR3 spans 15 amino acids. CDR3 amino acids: CASSYSGNGYYEQYF. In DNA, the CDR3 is TGTGCCAGCAGTTACTCGGGGAACGGCTACTACGAGCAGTACTTC.

CDR3: CASSYSSGSSYNEQFF. CDR3 bases: TGTGCCAGCAGCTACTCTAGCGGTAGCTCCTACAATGAGCAGTTCTTC. V is TRBV7-6 and J is TRBJ2-1; TRBD2 matches at 7 bases. In germline, CDR1 is SGHVS, CDR2 FNYEAQ. The CDR3 totals 16 residues. V shed 4 bases and J 0 bases; nucleotides not matched to a gene: 6.

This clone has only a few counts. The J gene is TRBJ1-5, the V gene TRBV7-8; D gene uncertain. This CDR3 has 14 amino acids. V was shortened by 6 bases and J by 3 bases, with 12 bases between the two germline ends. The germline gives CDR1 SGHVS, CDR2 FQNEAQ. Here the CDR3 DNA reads TGTGCCAGCAGGTCTCGGGCCCTCAATCAGCCCCAGCATTTT. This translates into CASRSRALNQPQHF.

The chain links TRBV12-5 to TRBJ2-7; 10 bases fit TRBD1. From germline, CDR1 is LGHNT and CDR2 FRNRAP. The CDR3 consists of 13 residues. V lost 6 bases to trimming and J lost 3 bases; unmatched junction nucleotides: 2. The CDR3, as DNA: TGTGCTAGTGGGGGACAGGGGTACTACGAGCAGTACTTC. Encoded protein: CASGGQGYYEQYF.

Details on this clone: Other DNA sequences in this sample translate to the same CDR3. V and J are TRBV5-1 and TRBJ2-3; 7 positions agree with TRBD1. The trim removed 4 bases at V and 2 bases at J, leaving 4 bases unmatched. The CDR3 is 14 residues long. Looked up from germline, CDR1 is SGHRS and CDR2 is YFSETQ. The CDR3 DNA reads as TGCGCCAGCAGCGAGGGACAGACCACAGATACGCAGTATTTT. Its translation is CASSEGQTTDTQYF.

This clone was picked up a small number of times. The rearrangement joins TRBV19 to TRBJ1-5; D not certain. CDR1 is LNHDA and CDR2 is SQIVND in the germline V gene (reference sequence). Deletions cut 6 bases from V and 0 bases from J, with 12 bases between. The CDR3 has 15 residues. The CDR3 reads CASRISGNSNQPQHF. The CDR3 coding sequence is TGTGCCAGTAGAATCTCCGGGAATAGCAATCAGCCCCAGCATTTT.

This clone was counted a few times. CDR3 DNA sequence: TGTGCCAGCAGCCAAGTAATGGGGCTGGACTATGGCTACACCTTC. Protein sequence: CASSQVMGLDYGYTF. The J gene is TRBJ1-2, the V gene TRBV4-2; D is possibly TRBD1 (5 bases). Germline CDR1 LGHNA, CDR2 YNFKEQ. V gave up 1 base and J gave up 3 bases, with 12 bases separating them. This CDR3 region has 15 residues.

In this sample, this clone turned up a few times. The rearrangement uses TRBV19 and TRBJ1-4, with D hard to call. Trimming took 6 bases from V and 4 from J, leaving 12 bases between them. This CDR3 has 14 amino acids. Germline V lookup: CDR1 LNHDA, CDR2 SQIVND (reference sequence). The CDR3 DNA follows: TGTGCCAGTAGAACGCACAGTCTTAATGAAAAACTGTTTTTT. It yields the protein CASRTHSLNEKLFF. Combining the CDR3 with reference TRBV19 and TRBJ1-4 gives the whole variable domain DGGITQSPKYLFRKEGQNVTLSCEQNLNHDAMYWYRQDPGQGLRLIYYSQIVNDFQKGDIAEGYSVSREKKESFPLTVTSAQKNPTAFYLCASRTHSLNEKLFFGSGTQLSVL.